These 25 T cell receptor beta chains were all obtained from the same sample, sequenced in a study of T cell repertoires and leukemia-associated antigens. Using its own MiXCR run on the 5' RACE reads, TCRdb lists one record per CDR3 protein. The repertoire holds 13,000 to 15,000 distinct CDR3 sequences, less than 40% seen once, with about a tenth in the top ten. Antigen specificity for these receptors is unknown. Sample: CD3+ T cells sorted from blood and cultured. The source is a female donor in good health.

This chain joins TRBV19 and TRBJ2-7, with 9 bases lining up with TRBD1. This CDR3 is built from 16 residues. The V and J ends lost 0 bases and 2 bases, in that order; junction bases with no gene match: 5. From germline, CDR1 is LNHDA and CDR2 SQIVND (reference sequence). Here the CDR3 reads CASSIDLRQGAYEQYF. The CDR3 DNA reads TGTGCCAGTAGTATAGATCTGAGACAGGGGGCCTACGAGCAGTACTTC. Drawing the rest from reference TRBV19 and TRBJ2-7, the complete variable domain is DGGITQSPKYLFRKEGQNVTLSCEQNLNHDAMYWYRQDPGQGLRLIYYSQIVNDFQKGDIAEGYSVSREKKESFPLTVTSAQKNPTAFYLCASSIDLRQGAYEQYFGPGTRLTVT.

In the case of this clonotype: Its ends do not fully match the called genes, so a read error is possible. V gene TRBV5-1 combines with J gene TRBJ1-5; D possibly corresponds to TRBD1 (5 bases). Germline V CDR1 and CDR2: SGHRS, YFSETQ. The CDR3 sequence is 15 residues long. In DNA, the CDR3 is TGCGCCAGCAGCTTGGGACAGATTAGCAGTCAGCCCCAGCATTTT. Translated, it gives CASSLGQISSQPQHF.

About this clonotype itself: The junction differs from germline at one of its ends, possibly a read error. The chain carries TRBV11-2 and TRBJ2-3; possible D gene TRBD2, 5 bases. The CDR3 length is 14 residues. Germline V gene lookup returns CDR1 SGHAT and CDR2 FQNNGV. The CDR3 DNA sequence: TGTGCCAGCAGCTCTACCGCTAGCACAGATTCGCAGTATTTT. Its translation: CASSSTASTDSQYF. The full variable domain, with the rest looked up from reference TRBV11-2 and TRBJ2-3, is EAGVAQSPRYKIIEKRQSVAFWCNPISGHATLYWYQQILGQGPKLLIQFQNNGVVDDSQLPKDRFSAERLKGVDSTLKIQPAKLEDSAVYLCASSSTASTDSQYFGPGTRLTVL.

CDR3 DNA: TGTGCCAGCAGCGTTGGTGTCTGGGAGCTGTTTTTT. Its protein product is CASSVGVWELFF. The V and J genes are TRBV9 and TRBJ2-2, with D unresolved. Germline V gives CDR1 SGDLS, CDR2 YYNGEE. The CDR3 consists of 12 residues. The V gene lost 2 bases and the J gene lost 9 bases, with 8 bases spanning the gap.

This clonotype is classed as medium-sized (0.01 to 0.1%). This chain uses TRBV29-1 with TRBJ2-5, with unresolved D. Trimming pared 6 bases from V and 5 bases from J, leaving 19 bases between. Germline values: CDR1 SQVTM, CDR2 ANQGSEA. The CDR3 loop spans 14 amino acids. CDR3 nucleotides: TGCAGCGTCCCAGCCTCCCCAACCTGGGAGACCCAGTACTTC. Translated, it gives CSVPASPTWETQYF.

This clonotype is categorized as medium-sized (0.01 to 0.1%). The chain recombines TRBV5-1 with TRBJ2-1; 7 bases are shared with TRBD1. After removal of 6 bases from V and 2 bases from J, the junction contained 11 bases not matched to a gene. The germline V gene encodes CDR1 SGHRS and CDR2 YFSETQ. The CDR3 spans 16 residues. The CDR3 DNA follows: TGCGCCAGCACCACCGAGCCGGGACAGACCTACAATGAGCAGTTCTTC. It encodes CASTTEPGQTYNEQFF.

This clonotype is medium-sized by share. V and J are TRBV20-1 and TRBJ2-5; 9 nucleotides match TRBD2. This CDR3 is 13 amino acids long. V gave up 7 bases and J gave up 1 base; unmatched junction bases: 4. From germline, CDR1 is DFQATT and CDR2 SNEGSKA (reference sequence). CDR3 protein: CSVSGRGQETQYF. CDR3 DNA: TGCAGTGTTAGCGGGAGAGGCCAAGAGACCCAGTACTTC.

The V gene is TRBV29-1, the J gene TRBJ1-1, with TRBD1 as a possible D gene (5 bases). The CDR3 totals 11 residues. Germline V gene lookup returns CDR1 SQVTM and CDR2 ANQGSEA. Trimming pared 4 bases from V and 11 bases from J, leaving 14 bases between. This CDR3 reads CSVGSGRGAFF. CDR3 sequence (DNA): TGCAGCGTTGGTTCAGGGCGGGGGGCTTTCTTT.

This clonotype is categorized as medium-sized (0.01 to 0.1%). V and J are TRBV29-1 and TRBJ1-1, with TRBD1 as a possible D gene (6 bases). The V gene's germline CDR1 is SQVTM and CDR2 ANQGSEA. The CDR3 has 13 residues. Trimming shortened V by 6 bases and J by 1 base, and 12 bases separated the two germline ends. CDR3 sequence reads: CSVRGQRNTEAFF. The CDR3 DNA follows: TGCAGCGTACGGGGGCAGAGGAACACTGAAGCTTTCTTT.

In this sample, this clonotype turned up many times. The CDR3 nucleotides are TGTGCCTGGAGTCGCGAGGTTCGAAGCTACGAGCAGTACTTC. Encoded protein: CAWSREVRSYEQYF. The chain combines TRBV30 with TRBJ2-7; D call uncertain. CDR3 size: 14 residues. CDR1 and CDR2 from the germline V gene are GTSNPN and SVGIG (reference sequence). V was cut by 2 bases and J by 3 bases, with 14 bases left in between.

This clonotype was seen a few times. V usage is TRBV9 and J usage is TRBJ2-2; 9 bases match TRBD1. The CDR3 is 16 amino acids. J lost 5 bases, V lost 3 bases, and 8 bases had no gene match. In germline, CDR1 is SGDLS, CDR2 YYNGEE. CDR3 loop: CASSDNRGQGTGELFF. Here the CDR3 DNA reads TGTGCCAGCAGCGACAACAGGGGGCAGGGGACCGGGGAGCTGTTTTTT.

This clonotype is termed medium-sized. The chain is built from TRBV20-1 and TRBJ2-7; tentatively, D is TRBD2 (6 bases). Between the trimmed V and J ends, which lost 6 bases and 0 bases, there was a span of 15 bases. CDR1 is DFQATT and CDR2 is SNEGSKA in the germline V gene (reference sequence). The CDR3 has 14 residues. For the CDR3, the DNA is TGCAGTGCACGTAGCGGTGGGGACTCCTACGAGCAGTACTTC. Residues: CSARSGGDSYEQYF.

To note about this clonotype: The limits of the CDR3 on the DNA are not certain, so only TCRdb's listed CDR3 is given. The chain employs TRBV4-2 and TRBJ2-2; the table's D call, TRBD1, was not checked against the DNA. The CDR3 spans 23 residues, counting both ends. Germline assignment: CDR1 LGHNA and CDR2 YNFKEQ. CDR3 amino acids: CASSQEKGSGANVLTFGTGELFF.

The chain carries TRBV7-2 and TRBJ2-7; D remains unclear. CDR3 length equals 13 residues. The germline CDR1 and CDR2 sequences are SGHTA and FQGNSA. The V gene lost 7 bases and the J gene lost 0 bases, with 10 bases spanning the gap. Here the CDR3 DNA reads TGTGCCAGCAACCTCGACAACTCCTACGAGCAGTACTTC. Amino acids: CASNLDNSYEQYF.

The chain employs TRBV29-1 and TRBJ2-1; D gene unclear. The CDR3 covers 13 residues. Trimming took 1 base from V and 6 from J, leaving 10 bases between them. Looked up from germline, CDR1 is SQVTM and CDR2 is ANQGSEA. The CDR3 loop is CSVEVAGSNEQFF. In DNA, the CDR3 is TGCAGCGTTGAAGTAGCCGGAAGCAATGAGCAGTTCTTC.

This clonotype ranks as medium-sized. The chain links TRBV6-6 to TRBJ2-1, with 8 bases lining up with TRBD2. From germline, CDR1 is MNHNY and CDR2 SVGAGI (reference sequence). The V gene end was trimmed by 2 bases and the J gene end by 7 bases; junction bases not matched to a gene: 10. The length of the CDR3 is 16 residues. CDR3 loop: CASSYGLTSDGNEQFF. The CDR3 nucleotides read TGTGCCAGCAGTTACGGGTTGACTAGCGATGGGAATGAGCAGTTCTTC.

This clonotype came up many times. The chain has TRBV5-1 and TRBJ2-5, with 9 bases aligning to TRBD1. Losses at the gene ends were 4 bases for V and 5 bases for J; bases not matched to a gene: 9. The V gene's germline CDR1 is SGHRS and CDR2 YFSETQ. The CDR3 spans 15 residues. The CDR3: CASSETGGASETQYF. The CDR3 DNA follows: TGCGCCAGCAGCGAAACAGGGGGCGCGTCGGAGACCCAGTACTTC.

V gene TRBV20-1 combines with J gene TRBJ2-1, with D uncertain. This CDR3 is built from 14 residues. Germline V CDR1 and CDR2: DFQATT, SNEGSKA (reference sequence). V was trimmed by 3 bases and J by 4 bases, leaving 13 bases between them. CDR3 residues: CSASGSFSYNEQFF. CDR3 DNA sequence: TGCAGTGCTAGTGGCTCCTTCTCATACAATGAGCAGTTCTTC.

This clonotype was observed once. One junction end does not reproduce the germline sequence, and a read error may be involved. The chain couples TRBV24-1 to TRBJ2-4, with 8 positions matching TRBD2. CDR3 length equals 15 residues. Per germline, CDR1 KGHDR and CDR2 SFDVKD. The CDR3 loop is CAASDPETSADVQYF. CDR3 sequence (DNA): TGTGCCGCCAGTGACCCTGAGACTAGCGCGGACGTTCAGTACTTC.

This clonotype is judged medium-sized (0.01 to 0.1%). This chain uses TRBV20-1 with TRBJ2-7; no firm D call. V was pared by 5 bases and J by 3 bases, with 14 bases between. From germline, CDR1 is DFQATT and CDR2 SNEGSKA (reference sequence). The CDR3 contains 13 residues. The CDR3 loop is CSALSDKGYEQYF. The CDR3 DNA sequence: TGCAGTGCTCTGAGCGACAAGGGCTACGAGCAGTACTTC.

V and J are TRBV5-6 and TRBJ2-3; possible D gene TRBD2, 6 bases. CDR3 length: 13 residues. Trimming left V 4 bases short and J 3 bases short, with 9 bases between. Germline V CDR1 and CDR2: SGHDT, YYEEEE. DNA for the CDR3: TGTGCCAGCAGCCCCGGGAGAACAGATACGCAGTATTTT. Its protein product is CASSPGRTDTQYF.

This clonotype rates as medium-sized. The chain carries TRBV29-1 and TRBJ2-1; D not resolved. Germline V gene lookup returns CDR1 SQVTM and CDR2 ANQGSEA. CDR3 size: 15 residues. Trimming took off 2 bases at V and 4 bases at J, with 15 bases between the two ends. CDR3 nucleotides: TGCAGCGTTGAATATGAGCAGGTTTTATACAATGAGCAGTTCTTC. It yields the protein CSVEYEQVLYNEQFF.

This clonotype was picked up many times. The J gene is TRBJ1-2, the V gene TRBV7-2; 8 nucleotides agree with TRBD1. The germline gives CDR1 SGHTA, CDR2 FQGNSA. The CDR3 runs to 16 residues. The J segment lost 7 bases and the V segment lost 0 bases, leaving 10 bases of the junction unmatched. The CDR3 here is CASSLASQPGGGGYTF. The CDR3 region has the DNA TGTGCCAGCAGCTTAGCGTCCCAGCCAGGGGGCGGTGGCTACACCTTC.

This clonotype is judged medium-sized. This chain connects TRBV12-3 or TRBV12-4 to TRBJ2-2; 7 bases match TRBD2. J lost 5 bases, V lost 2 bases, and 5 bases had no gene match. There are 15 residues in the CDR3. The CDR3: CASSLRGRETGELFF. The CDR3 DNA reads TGTGCCAGCAGTTTAAGAGGGAGGGAAACCGGGGAGCTGTTTTTT.

In the case of this clonotype: A much larger clone sits a single nucleotide away, making a read error possible. The chain uses TRBV7-9 and TRBJ2-7; 8 bases match TRBD1. CDR3 length: 13 residues. Germline values: CDR1 SEHNR, CDR2 FQNEAQ (reference sequence). This CDR3 reads CTSTGRDRYEQYF. The CDR3, as DNA: TGTACCAGCACTGGACGGGACAGGTACGAGCAGTACTTC.